These T cell receptor beta chains were read from a single sample in a study of cytomegalovirus exposure and HLA in healthy donors. This table comes from immunoSEQ multiplex PCR, and its TCRdb copy is limited to in-frame clones, with some not included. The sample records about 270,000 clones, about nine tenths being singletons. Material: PBMCs. These receptors were collected from a man in his forties or fifties in good health and CMV-seropositive. The conserved cysteine and the conserved F or W are not part of the CDR3 here. The size entry is marked missing in some rows and otherwise reads once, few, many or a size class.

V gene	clone size	J gene	CDR3 protein
TRBV6-5	NA	TRBJ1-1	ASRIGGGRTEAF
TRBV9	NA	TRBJ2-7	ASLKQWGLTYEQY
TRBV14	NA	TRBJ2-1	ASSLGTSWTYNEQF
TRBV14	NA	TRBJ2-7	ASSLLAGLTYEQY
TRBV15	NA	TRBJ2-7	ATSSLAGGSYEQY
TRBV27	NA	TRBJ1-5	ASRRTGHQPQH
TRBV7-9	few	TRBJ2-7	ASSSRDRGHEQY
TRBV18	NA	TRBJ2-1	ASSPIRVNEQF
TRBV7-9	NA	TRBJ2-1	ASSLASGSGNEQF
TRBV7-3	NA	TRBJ1-1	ASSPQGGAEAF
TRBV28	NA	TRBJ2-1	ASSSLQAFSYNEQF
TRBV6-1	NA	TRBJ2-7	ASSFNYEQY
TRBV7-2	NA	TRBJ2-7	ASRLMLTGDYEQY
TRBV4-1	NA	TRBJ2-7	ASSQDWTVSYEQY
TRBV15	NA	TRBJ2-1	ATSRLDRAYNEQF
TRBV5-1	NA	TRBJ1-4	ASSLASGVELF
TRBV19	NA	TRBJ1-1	ASSEQGPTEAF
TRBV14	NA	TRBJ1-4	ASSQAIEEKLF
TRBV4-1	NA	TRBJ2-7	ASSQKTSGSSYEQY
TRBV19	NA	TRBJ1-2	ASRQGFNYGYT
TRBV4-1	NA	TRBJ2-3	ASRDWRRADTQY
TRBV28	NA	TRBJ2-3	ASISEREGRTDTQY
TRBV6-6	NA	TRBJ1-5	ASQAGNQPQH
TRBV18	NA	TRBJ2-7	ASSRDMASYEQY
TRBV5-1	NA	TRBJ2-3	ASSLQAATDTQY
TRBV18	NA	TRBJ2-2	ASSPPGQNTGELF